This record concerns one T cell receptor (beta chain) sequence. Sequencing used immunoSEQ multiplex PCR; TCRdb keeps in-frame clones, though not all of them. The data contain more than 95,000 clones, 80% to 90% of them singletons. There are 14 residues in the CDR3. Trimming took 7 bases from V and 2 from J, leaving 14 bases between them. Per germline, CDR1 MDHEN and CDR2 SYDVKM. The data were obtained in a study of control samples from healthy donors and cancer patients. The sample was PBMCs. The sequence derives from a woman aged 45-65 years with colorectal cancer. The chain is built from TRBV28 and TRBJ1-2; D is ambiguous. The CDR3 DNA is TGTGCCAGCACCCCAGTGGGAGAGAACTATGGCTACACCTTC. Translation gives CASTPVGENYGYTF.